Listed below are T cell receptor beta chains from one sample, sequenced in a study of blood T cell repertoires in COVID-19. TCRdb keeps only in-frame clones here, not all; method: immunoSEQ multiplex PCR. The data contain about 210,000 clones, roughly four fifths of them singletons. Sequenced material: peripheral blood. The origin of the receptors is a woman between 35 and 50 years old with acute or convalescent COVID-19. CDR3s include the opening cysteine and the closing phenylalanine or tryptophan. The order of the fields is clone size, J gene, D gene, V gene, CDR3 protein, CDR3 DNA. D genes are given only for firm matches. Where a row states a size, it is once, few, many or the class of an expanded clone; other rows omit it.

- | TRBJ2-2 | TRBD2 | TRBV18 | CASSPERGSTGELFF | TGTGCCAGCTCACCAGAGCGGGGAAGCACCGGGGAGCTGTTTTTT
- | TRBJ2-1 | TRBD2 | TRBV3-1/TRBV3-2 | CASSLRTSGGSSEQFF | TGTGCCAGCAGCCTCCGGACTAGCGGGGGTAGCAGTGAGCAGTTCTTC
- | TRBJ1-4 | TRBD1 | TRBV7-9 | CASSFRGLSNEKLFF | TGTGCCAGCAGCTTCAGGGGGCTATCTAATGAAAAACTGTTTTTT
- | TRBJ2-3 | TRBD2 | TRBV6-6 | CASSGYGDYTDTQYF | TGTGCCAGCAGTGGCTATGGGGACTACACAGATACGCAGTATTTT
- | TRBJ2-3 | TRBD2 | TRBV5-1 | CASSLRSGGITDTQYF | TGCGCCAGCAGCTTGCGAAGCGGGGGTATCACAGATACGCAGTATTTT
- | TRBJ2-6 | - | TRBV6-1 | CASSEAAPDSSGANVLTF | TGTGCCAGCAGTGAAGCGGCCCCGGACAGCTCTGGGGCCAACGTCCTGACTTTC
few | TRBJ1-1 | - | TRBV7-2 | CASSRNQGKNTEAFF | TGTGCCAGCAGCCGCAACCAGGGTAAGAACACTGAAGCTTTCTTT
- | TRBJ1-1 | - | TRBV4-1 | CASSTPLMNTEAFF | TGCGCCAGCAGCACTCCCCTAATGAACACTGAAGCTTTCTTT
- | TRBJ1-5 | - | TRBV7-2 | CASSPQGGGSNQPQHF | TGTGCCAGCAGCCCGCAGGGAGGGGGGTCCAATCAGCCCCAGCATTTT
- | TRBJ1-6 | - | TRBV3-1/TRBV3-2 | CASSLPSAGVRDSPLHF | TGTGCCAGCAGCCTCCCCTCAGCCGGGGTTAGGGATTCACCCCTCCACTTT
- | TRBJ1-2 | TRBD1 | TRBV12-3/TRBV12-4 | CASSYRTGYGYTF | TGTGCCAGCAGTTACCGGACAGGGTATGGCTACACCTTC